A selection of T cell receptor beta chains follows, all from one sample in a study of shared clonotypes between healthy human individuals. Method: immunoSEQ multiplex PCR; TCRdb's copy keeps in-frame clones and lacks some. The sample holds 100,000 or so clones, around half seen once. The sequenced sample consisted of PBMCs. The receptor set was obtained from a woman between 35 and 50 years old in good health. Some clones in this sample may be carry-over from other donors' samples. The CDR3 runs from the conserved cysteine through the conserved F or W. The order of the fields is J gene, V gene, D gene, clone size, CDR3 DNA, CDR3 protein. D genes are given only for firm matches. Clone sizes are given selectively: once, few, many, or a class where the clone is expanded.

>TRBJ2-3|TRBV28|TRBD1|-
TGTGCCAGCAGTAGGGCCGGGACAGGGACCACAGATACGCAGTATTTT
CASSRAGTGTTDTQYF
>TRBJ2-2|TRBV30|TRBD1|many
TGTGCCTGGCGGACAGGAACGAACACCGGGGAGCTGTTTTTT
CAWRTGTNTGELFF
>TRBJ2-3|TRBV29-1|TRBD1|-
TGCAGCGCTAGACAGGGAGGCACAGATACGCAGTATTTT
CSARQGGTDTQYF
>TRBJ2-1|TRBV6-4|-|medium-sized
TGTGCCAGCAGTGACCGGGACAACAATGAGCAGTTCTTC
CASSDRDNNEQFF
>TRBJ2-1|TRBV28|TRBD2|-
TGTGCCAGCAGTTCGGGTCGGGGTAGCGGGAAATACAATGAGCAGTTCTTC
CASSSGRGSGKYNEQFF
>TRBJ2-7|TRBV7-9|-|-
TGTGCCAGCAGCTTTGGAGGGGCGCGGCACGAGCAGTACTTC
CASSFGGARHEQYF
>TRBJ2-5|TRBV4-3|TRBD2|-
TGCGCCAGCAGCCAAGATAGAGGGTTAGGAGCGGGAGGTTACCAAGAGACCCAGTACTTC
CASSQDRGLGAGGYQETQYF
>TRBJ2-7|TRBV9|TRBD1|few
TGTGCCAGCAGCATCGGACAGGGGTCAGAGCAGTACTTC
CASSIGQGSEQYF
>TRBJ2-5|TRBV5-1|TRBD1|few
TGCGCCAGCAGCGTCTCGACAGGGGGCGAAGAGACCCAGTACTTC
CASSVSTGGEETQYF
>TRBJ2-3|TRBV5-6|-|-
TGTGCCTGCAGCTTTGGATACCAGACCGATACGCAGTATTTT
CACSFGYQTDTQYF
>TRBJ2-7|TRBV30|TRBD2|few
TGTGCCTGGAGGTGGGCCCCACTAGCGGGAGGCTACGAGCAGTACTTC
CAWRWAPLAGGYEQYF
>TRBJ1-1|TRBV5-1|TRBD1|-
TGCGCCAGCAGCATAACAGGGGATGTTGAAGCTTTCTTT
CASSITGDVEAFF
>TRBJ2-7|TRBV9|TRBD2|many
TGTGCCAGCAGCGTAGAACTGGGCGGGAGCTCCTACGAGCAGTACTTC
CASSVELGGSSYEQYF
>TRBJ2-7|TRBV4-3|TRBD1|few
TGCGCCAGCAGCCAATTCTCCGGGACAGCACACTACGAGCAGTACTTC
CASSQFSGTAHYEQYF
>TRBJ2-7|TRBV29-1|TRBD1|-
TGCAGCGGGGGACAGGGGACTTACGAGCAGTACTTC
CSGGQGTYEQYF
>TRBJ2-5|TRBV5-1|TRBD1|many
TGCGCCAGCAGCTCCGGGACAGGCAAAGAGACCCAGTACTTC
CASSSGTGKETQYF
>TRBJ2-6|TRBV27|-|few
TGTGCCAGCAGAGGGGGTAGAACAGGTTTTGGGGCCAACGTCCTGACTTTC
CASRGGRTGFGANVLTF
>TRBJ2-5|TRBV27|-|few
TGTGCCAGCAGTTTATATTCCCACAGGGATGGGGAGACCCAGTACTTC
CASSLYSHRDGETQYF
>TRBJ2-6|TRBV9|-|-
TGTGCCAGCAGCGGCAACGGGGTGCCTGGGGCCAACGTCCTGACTTTC
CASSGNGVPGANVLTF
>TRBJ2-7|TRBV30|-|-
TGTGCCTGGAGTGCGTCCAGCGGAAAAAGCTCCTACGAGCAGTACTTC
CAWSASSGKSSYEQYF
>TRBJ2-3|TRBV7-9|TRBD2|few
TGTGCCAGCAGCTCCACTAGCGGGAGAGCTCCCGGAACAGATACGCAGTATTTT
CASSSTSGRAPGTDTQYF
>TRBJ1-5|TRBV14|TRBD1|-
TGTGCCAGCAGCCGGACAGGGGGGTTCAATCAGCCCCAGCATTTT
CASSRTGGFNQPQHF
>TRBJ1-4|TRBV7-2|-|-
TGTGCCAGCAGCAACCGGGAGGGGGGCAGCGAAAAACTGTTTTTT
CASSNREGGSEKLFF
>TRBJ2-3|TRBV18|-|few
TGTGCCAGCTCGACCACTCAGCTGCAGGCAGATACGCAGTATTTT
CASSTTQLQADTQYF
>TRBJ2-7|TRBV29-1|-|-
TGCAGCGGAGGGGGGACGTGGTACGAGCAGTACTTC
CSGGGTWYEQYF
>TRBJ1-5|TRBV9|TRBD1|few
TGTGCCAGCAGCGTAGCGGGACAGAAAGTCCAGCCCCAGCATTTT
CASSVAGQKVQPQHF
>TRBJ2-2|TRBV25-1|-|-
TGTGCCAGCACCCGGGGGCAGGACCCGGCCGGGGAGCTGTTTTTT
CASTRGQDPAGELFF
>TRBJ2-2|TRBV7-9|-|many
TGTGCCAGCAGCTACGACACAAACACCGGGGAGCTGTTTTTT
CASSYDTNTGELFF
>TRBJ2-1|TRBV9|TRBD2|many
TGTGCCAGCAGCCCAGGACTAGCGGGAACGGAGCAGTTCTTC
CASSPGLAGTEQFF
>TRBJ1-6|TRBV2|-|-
TGTGCCAGCAGTGTGATTGGGGGCCAGGATTCACCCCTCCACTTT
CASSVIGGQDSPLHF
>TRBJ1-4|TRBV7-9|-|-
TGTGCCAGCAGCCTACAGGGTTACGAAAAACTGTTTTTT
CASSLQGYEKLFF
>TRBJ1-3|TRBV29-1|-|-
TGCAGCGTTTCAGGGGCTGGAAACACCATATATTTT
CSVSGAGNTIYF
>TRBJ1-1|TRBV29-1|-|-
TGCAGCGTTGGACAGTGGAACACTGAAGCTTTCTTT
CSVGQWNTEAFF
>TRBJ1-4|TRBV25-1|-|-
TGTGCCAGCAGACCACAGTTGGGGAGTGGTGAAAAACTGTTTTTT
CASRPQLGSGEKLFF
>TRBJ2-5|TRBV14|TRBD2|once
TGTGCCAGCAGCCAACGGGGGACGGGGGGCCAAGAGACCCAGTACTTC
CASSQRGTGGQETQYF
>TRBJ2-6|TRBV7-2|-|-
TGTGCCAGTGGGCATCCCGGGGCCAACGTCCTGACTTTC
CASGHPGANVLTF
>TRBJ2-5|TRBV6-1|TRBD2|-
TGTGCCAGCACCGTACTAGCGGGGAACCAAGAGACCCAGTACTTC
CASTVLAGNQETQYF